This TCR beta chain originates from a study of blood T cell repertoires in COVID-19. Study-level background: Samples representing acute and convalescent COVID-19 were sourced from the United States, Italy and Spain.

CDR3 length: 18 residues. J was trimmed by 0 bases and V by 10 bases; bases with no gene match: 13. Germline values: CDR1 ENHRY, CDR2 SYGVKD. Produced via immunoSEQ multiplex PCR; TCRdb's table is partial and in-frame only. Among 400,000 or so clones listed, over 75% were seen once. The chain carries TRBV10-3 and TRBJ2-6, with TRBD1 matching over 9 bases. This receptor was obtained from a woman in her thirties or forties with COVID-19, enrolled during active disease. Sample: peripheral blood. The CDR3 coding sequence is TGTGCCAGCCACCGGTGGGACAGGGAAGACTCTGGGGCCAACGTCCTGACTTTC. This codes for CASHRWDREDSGANVLTF.